These T cell receptor beta chains were read from a single sample in a study of PD-1 blockade in mismatch repair-deficient tumors. The repertoire was sequenced with immunoSEQ multiplex PCR; TCRdb's copy has only in-frame clones and lacks some. The table records roughly 120,000 clones, around 80% of them present only once. The sequenced sample was peripheral blood, obtained about 60 weeks after starting pembrolizumab. These TCRs come from an adult with mismatch repair-deficient cancer. Both conserved end residues are part of each CDR3. The D gene is left open where the match is weak. The listing skips clone size in some rows; elsewhere it reads once, few, many or a size class.

d_gene,v_gene,j_gene,abundance,CDR3aa,CDR3nt
NA,TRBV5-1,TRBJ1-2,NA,CASSLEPAGGVRNYGYTF,TGCGCCAGCAGCTTGGAACCCGCCGGAGGCGTGCGGAACTATGGCTACACCTTC
TRBD2,TRBV5-1,TRBJ2-1,NA,CASSHGGTSGSSYNEQFF,TGCGCCAGCAGTCATGGGGGGACTAGCGGGAGTTCCTACAATGAGCAGTTCTTC
NA,TRBV18,TRBJ1-1,NA,CASSPLGDTEAFF,TGTGCCAGCTCCCCGTTGGGGGACACTGAAGCTTTCTTT
TRBD2,TRBV5-1,TRBJ2-1,NA,CASSLETSGDEQFF,TGCGCCAGCAGCTTGGAGACTAGCGGGGATGAGCAGTTCTTC
NA,TRBV30,TRBJ1-1,few,CAWSSDPNTEAFF,TGTGCCTGGAGTTCCGACCCGAACACTGAAGCTTTCTTT
NA,TRBV10-3,TRBJ2-2,NA,CAISAPDDRNTGELFF,TGTGCCATCAGTGCCCCCGATGACAGGAACACCGGGGAGCTGTTTTTT
NA,TRBV4-3,TRBJ2-1,NA,CASSQGLGNEQFF,TGCGCCAGCAGCCAGGGTCTAGGCAATGAGCAGTTCTTC
NA,TRBV5-1,TRBJ2-7,few,CASSLGYVDEQYF,TGCGCCAGCAGTCTGGGGTACGTCGACGAGCAGTACTTC
TRBD1,TRBV28,TRBJ1-1,NA,CASIAGGMNTEAFF,TGTGCCAGCATCGCAGGGGGCATGAACACTGAAGCTTTCTTT
NA,TRBV6-5,TRBJ2-1,NA,CASSAPRQGWNEQFF,TGTGCCAGCAGTGCACCACGGCAGGGTTGGAATGAGCAGTTCTTC
NA,TRBV7-3,TRBJ2-2,NA,CASSFLNTGELFF,TGTGCCAGCAGCTTCCTGAACACCGGGGAGCTGTTTTTT
TRBD2,TRBV7-2,TRBJ2-2,NA,CASSLLAGASNTGELFF,TGTGCCAGCAGCTTGCTAGCGGGAGCTTCGAACACCGGGGAGCTGTTTTTT
NA,TRBV30,TRBJ2-5,NA,CAWHSGEETQYF,TGTGCCTGGCATTCGGGAGAGGAGACCCAGTACTTC
NA,TRBV5-1,TRBJ2-1,NA,CASSLGYYNEQFF,TGCGCCAGCAGCTTAGGGTATTACAATGAGCAGTTCTTC
NA,TRBV6-5,TRBJ1-5,once,CASSYSESVGPQHF,TGTGCCAGCAGTTATTCCGAGTCCGTGGGGCCCCAGCATTTT
TRBD2,TRBV5-1,TRBJ2-3,NA,CASSPGTSGASTDTQYF,TGCGCCAGCAGCCCCGGGACTAGCGGAGCTAGCACAGATACGCAGTATTTT
TRBD2,TRBV10-3,TRBJ2-7,NA,CAISELAAPADEQYF,TGTGCCATCAGTGAGCTAGCGGCCCCCGCTGACGAGCAGTACTTC
TRBD1,TRBV6-1,TRBJ1-2,NA,CASSEADRGGYTF,TGTGCCAGCAGTGAAGCGGACAGGGGTGGCTACACCTTC
NA,TRBV19,TRBJ1-5,NA,CASSQGGGNQPQHF,TGTGCCAGTAGTCAGGGTGGGGGCAATCAGCCCCAGCATTTT
NA,TRBV5-1,TRBJ1-2,NA,CASSSPDATFYGYTF,TGCGCCAGCAGCTCCCCGGATGCCACCTTTTATGGCTACACCTTC
NA,TRBV2,TRBJ2-2,NA,CASKKEGRNTGELFF,TGTGCCAGCAAAAAGGAGGGGAGGAACACCGGGGAGCTGTTTTTT
TRBD1,TRBV11-2,TRBJ1-2,NA,CASSTPRQGSNYGYTF,TGTGCCAGCAGCACTCCCCGACAGGGGTCCAACTATGGCTACACCTTC
NA,TRBV9,TRBJ2-2,NA,CASSLVGGREHGELFF,TGTGCCAGCAGCCTAGTCGGGGGGCGGGAGCACGGGGAGCTGTTTTTT
TRBD1,TRBV5-6,TRBJ1-1,NA,CASSLGRQGEAFF,TGTGCCAGCAGCTTGGGTCGACAGGGGGAAGCTTTCTTT
NA,TRBV5-4,TRBJ2-2,NA,CASSSDRNTGELFF,TGTGCCAGCAGCTCGGACAGAAACACCGGGGAGCTGTTTTTT
TRBD1,TRBV7-3,TRBJ2-2,NA,CASSATPTGVNTGELFF,TGTGCCAGCAGTGCTACCCCAACAGGGGTGAACACCGGGGAGCTGTTTTTT
NA,TRBV6-5,TRBJ2-1,once,CASSFKYEQFF,TGTGCCAGCAGTTTTAAGTATGAGCAGTTCTTC
TRBD1,TRBV7-6,TRBJ2-1,NA,CASSHDRGPGNEQFF,TGTGCCAGCAGCCACGACAGGGGGCCAGGCAATGAGCAGTTCTTC
NA,TRBV11-3,TRBJ2-1,NA,CASRQLGSEQFF,TGTGCCAGCAGGCAGTTGGGGAGTGAGCAGTTCTTC
NA,TRBV7-9,TRBJ2-1,NA,CASSPRPQGFQFF,TGTGCCAGCAGCCCACGCCCACAAGGATTCCAGTTCTTC
TRBD2,TRBV4-1,TRBJ2-1,NA,CASSQEVLAGGLSSYNEQFF,TGCGCCAGCAGCCAAGAAGTTCTGGCGGGAGGCTTAAGCTCCTACAATGAGCAGTTCTTC
NA,TRBV6-1,TRBJ2-7,NA,CASSEDRAKYEQYF,TGTGCCAGCAGTGAAGACAGAGCGAAATACGAGCAGTACTTC
NA,TRBV19,TRBJ2-5,NA,CASSASWETQYF,TGTGCCAGTAGCGCCTCGTGGGAGACCCAGTACTTC
TRBD1,TRBV7-3,TRBJ1-2,NA,CASSSNGQGGYTF,TGTGCCAGCAGCTCTAACGGACAGGGCGGCTACACCTTC
TRBD2,TRBV2,TRBJ2-7,NA,CASSPAGLASSYEQYF,TGTGCCAGCAGTCCAGCGGGACTAGCAAGCTCCTACGAGCAGTACTTC
TRBD1,TRBV7-6,TRBJ1-4,once,CASKGRGQGSEKLFF,TGTGCCAGCAAGGGGAGGGGACAGGGAAGTGAAAAACTGTTTTTT
TRBD2,TRBV4-1,TRBJ2-2,NA,CASSQVQWASGTGGELFF,TGCGCCAGCAGCCAAGTGCAATGGGCTAGCGGGACGGGCGGGGAGCTGTTTTTT
NA,TRBV7-9,TRBJ1-1,NA,CASSLDLLPEAFF,TGTGCCAGCAGCTTAGACCTTCTACCTGAAGCTTTCTTT
NA,TRBV27,TRBJ1-2,NA,CASSLKVRHYGYTF,TGTGCCAGCAGTTTAAAAGTCAGGCACTATGGCTACACCTTC
TRBD1,TRBV18,TRBJ2-1,NA,CASSPGTEKFF,TGTGCCAGCTCACCAGGGACAGAAAAGTTCTTC
NA,TRBV11-2,TRBJ2-3,NA,CASSLAVAGTDTQYF,TGTGCCAGCAGCTTAGCGGTAGCGGGCACAGATACGCAGTATTTT
NA,TRBV7-3,TRBJ1-1,NA,CASSRHPGNTEAFF,TGTGCCAGCAGCCGACACCCCGGGAACACTGAAGCTTTCTTT
NA,TRBV7-3,TRBJ2-1,NA,CASSPGRNNEQFF,TGTGCCAGCAGCCCTGGGAGGAACAATGAGCAGTTCTTC
NA,TRBV10-1,TRBJ2-2,NA,CASRQGFTGELFF,TGCGCCAGCAGGCAGGGATTCACCGGGGAGCTGTTTTTT
NA,TRBV21-1,TRBJ2-2,NA,CASSKTVAGVAGELFF,TGTGCCAGCAGCAAGACTGTTGCGGGAGTAGCCGGGGAGCTGTTTTTT
NA,TRBV25-1,TRBJ2-6,NA,CASSELKGSSSGANVLTF,TGTGCCAGCAGTGAACTTAAGGGGTCAAGCTCTGGGGCCAACGTCCTGACTTTC
TRBD1,TRBV6-6,TRBJ1-5,NA,CASRPLTGGIQPQHF,TGTGCCAGCAGACCATTGACAGGGGGCATTCAGCCCCAGCATTTT
TRBD2,TRBV11-3,TRBJ2-7,NA,CASSLDLLGLAGTYEQYF,TGTGCCAGCAGCTTAGATTTGTTGGGACTAGCGGGAACCTACGAGCAGTACTTC
TRBD2,TRBV7-8,TRBJ2-3,NA,CASSSSGRPTDTQYF,TGTGCCAGCAGCTCTAGCGGGAGGCCCACAGATACGCAGTATTTT
NA,TRBV6-6,TRBJ1-1,NA,CASISEGTEAFF,TGTGCCAGCATTTCGGAGGGCACTGAAGCTTTCTTT
NA,TRBV18,TRBJ2-1,NA,CASSHQRTDGARDEQFF,TGTGCCAGCTCACACCAACGGACAGATGGGGCGAGGGATGAGCAGTTCTTC
NA,TRBV5-5,TRBJ1-5,once,CASSPGGLGNQPQHF,TGTGCCAGCAGCCCGGGGGGTTTAGGCAATCAGCCCCAGCATTTT
NA,TRBV7-9,TRBJ2-2,NA,CASSPSSTGELFF,TGTGCCAGCAGCCCCTCCAGCACCGGGGAGCTGTTTTTT
TRBD1,TRBV2,TRBJ2-5,NA,CASSRGFETQYF,TGTGCCAGCAGCAGGGGGTTTGAGACCCAGTACTTC
NA,TRBV11-3,TRBJ1-1,NA,CASSFGGDTEAFF,TGTGCCAGCAGCTTTGGTGGCGACACTGAAGCTTTCTTT
TRBD2,TRBV7-6,TRBJ2-1,NA,CASSLKTSGNNEQFF,TGTGCCAGCAGCTTAAAGACTAGCGGGAACAATGAGCAGTTCTTC
NA,TRBV9,TRBJ2-7,once,CASSPEGRGPYEQYF,TGTGCCAGCAGCCCCGAGGGCAGGGGCCCCTACGAGCAGTACTTC
NA,TRBV11-2,TRBJ2-7,NA,CASSFRHNIFDEQYF,TGTGCCAGCAGCTTCAGACACAACATATTCGACGAGCAGTACTTC
TRBD2,TRBV19,TRBJ2-1,NA,CASSARTSSDEQFF,TGTGCCAGTAGTGCCCGGACTAGTTCGGATGAGCAGTTCTTC
NA,TRBV9,TRBJ1-2,NA,CASSGYSGGLYGYTF,TGTGCCAGCAGCGGGTATTCCGGGGGGCTCTATGGCTACACCTTC